These 19 T cell receptor beta chains originate from one sample sequenced in a study of T cell clonotyping in hematopoietic cell transplantation. Data came from immunoSEQ multiplex PCR; TCRdb stores just in-frame clones and leaves some out. The sample shows approximately 5,100 clones, roughly 91% of them seen only once. The sample comprised peripheral blood mononuclear cells. The receptor set was obtained from a man aged 35-49 years in good health. Some clones in this sample may be carry-over from other donors' samples.

This chain uses TRBV5-1 with TRBJ2-1; 7 bases map to TRBD2. With 2 bases clipped from V and 5 bases from J, the junction kept 16 bases outside the gene matches. This CDR3 is built from 18 residues. Germline CDR1 is SGHRS and CDR2 is YFSETQ. The CDR3 spells CASSFDTGGRKVDNEQFF. The CDR3, as DNA: TGCGCCAGCAGCTTTGACACCGGGGGGAGAAAGGTGGACAATGAGCAGTTCTTC.

This chain connects TRBV7-9 to TRBJ2-1; 7 nucleotides line up with TRBD2. The CDR3 covers 14 residues. Germline trimming cut 4 bases from V and 8 bases from J; bases unmatched to any gene: 8. CDR1 and CDR2 from the germline V gene are SEHNR and FQNEAQ (reference sequence). CDR3 nucleotide sequence: TGTGCCAGCAGCTATCCGGGAGGAATCGATGAGCAGTTCTTC. It encodes CASSYPGGIDEQFF.

The V and J genes are TRBV10-3 and TRBJ2-1; TRBD2 aligns across 8 bases. The junction had 5 bases not matched to a gene; V was cut back by 4 bases and J by 6 bases. CDR3 length: 14 residues. The germline V gene has CDR1 ENHRY and CDR2 SYGVKD. The CDR3 protein is CAISVPGLVNEQFF. The CDR3 coding sequence is TGTGCCATCAGTGTACCGGGACTAGTCAATGAGCAGTTCTTC.

The chain joins TRBV4-1 to TRBJ2-3; 7 positions agree with TRBD2. Germline assignment: CDR1 MGHRA and CDR2 YSYEKL. The CDR3 is 15 residues long. V was pared by 4 bases and J by 5 bases, with 9 bases of the junction left unmatched. CDR3: CASSLSTSSGDTQYF. The DNA of the CDR3 is TGCGCCAGCAGCCTATCGACTAGCTCGGGAGATACGCAGTATTTT.

The chain joins TRBV11-3 to TRBJ1-1, with D possibly matching TRBD1 (5 bases). The CDR3 runs to 15 residues. Germline CDR1 SGHNT, CDR2 YENEEA. Trimming removed 3 bases at V and 4 bases at J, with 15 bases between. The CDR3 nucleotides read TGTGCCAGCAGCTTTAGTGGTAGGGGCGGCACTGAAGCTTTCTTT. Its translation: CASSFSGRGGTEAFF.

The gene calls are TRBV4-3 and TRBJ2-1, with D uncertain. Deletions cut 2 bases from V and 7 bases from J, with 9 bases between. Per the germline V gene, CDR1 is LGHNA and CDR2 is YSLEER. The CDR3 is 13 amino acids. CDR3 nucleotide sequence: TGCGCCAGCAGCCAATCTAGAGCTAATGAGCAGTTCTTC. It is translated as CASSQSRANEQFF.

This clone was picked up one time. The chain joins TRBV5-1 to TRBJ2-2; D might be TRBD1 (6 bases). Between the trimmed V and J ends, which lost 0 bases and 2 bases, there was a span of 8 bases. The CDR3 has 15 amino acids. The germline V gene has CDR1 SGHRS and CDR2 YFSETQ. CDR3 DNA sequence: TGCGCCAGCAGCTTGGGACAGGTTAACACCGGGGAGCTGTTTTTT. It encodes CASSLGQVNTGELFF.

This chain joins TRBV6-1 and TRBJ2-7; D is ambiguous. Germline CDR1 is MNHNS and CDR2 is SASEGT. This CDR3 region has 15 residues. V was cut by 6 bases and J by 6 bases, with 21 bases left in between. CDR3 coding DNA: TGTGCCAGCAGCCAGATTGGCGTTGGGGTAGGCGAGCAGTACTTC. This encodes CASSQIGVGVGEQYF.

V is TRBV29-1 and J is TRBJ2-7, with a weak D call TRBD2 (7 bases). CDR3 length equals 12 residues. Trimming shortened V by 7 bases and J by 4 bases, and 14 bases separated the two germline ends. From germline, CDR1 is SQVTM and CDR2 ANQGSEA. CDR3 amino acids: CSAGGGLYEQYF. CDR3 nucleotide sequence: TGCAGCGCAGGCGGGGGCCTTTACGAGCAGTACTTC.

By proportion, this clone is large (0.1 to 1%). The rearrangement joins TRBV4-3 to TRBJ1-2, with TRBD1 matching over 12 bases. In germline, CDR1 is LGHNA, CDR2 YSLEER. V was clipped by 1 base and J by 1 base; unmatched bases: 4. The CDR3 is made up of 17 amino acids. The CDR3 nucleotides are TGCGCCAGCAGCCAAGGGGGACAGGGGGCCTTTAACTATGGCTACACCTTC. Its translation is CASSQGGQGAFNYGYTF.

The chain joins TRBV19 to TRBJ2-1, with TRBD2 identical over 12 bases. CDR1 and CDR2 from the germline V gene are LNHDA and SQIVND (reference sequence). The CDR3 totals 17 residues. V lost 5 bases to trimming and J lost 4 bases; unmatched junction nucleotides: 9. The CDR3 DNA sequence: TGTGCCAGTAGTCCCCGGACTAGCGGGAACTCTTACAATGAGCAGTTCTTC. It yields the protein CASSPRTSGNSYNEQFF. The full variable domain, with the rest looked up from reference TRBV19 and TRBJ2-1, is DGGITQSPKYLFRKEGQNVTLSCEQNLNHDAMYWYRQDPGQGLRLIYYSQIVNDFQKGDIAEGYSVSREKKESFPLTVTSAQKNPTAFYLCASSPRTSGNSYNEQFFGPGTRLTVL.

This clone was seen a handful of times. This chain joins TRBV12-5 and TRBJ1-1; D uncertain. Deletions cut 0 bases from V and 0 bases from J, with 5 bases between. Germline CDR1 reads LGHNT; CDR2 reads FRNRAP. The length of the CDR3 is 14 residues. CDR3 in amino acids: CASGLVLVNTEAFF. CDR3 bases: TGTGCTAGTGGTTTGGTACTCGTGAACACTGAAGCTTTCTTT.

This rearrangement joins TRBV5-1 to TRBJ1-2; D call uncertain. CDR1 SGHRS and CDR2 YFSETQ come from the germline V gene. V was pared by 1 base and J by 3 bases, with 4 bases between. The CDR3 is made up of 12 amino acids. The CDR3 DNA is TGCGCCAGCAGCTTGACAGACTATGGCTACACCTTC. This gives the protein CASSLTDYGYTF.

CDR3 nucleotide sequence: TGTGCCAGCAGCTTAGTAGACGAGCAGTACTTC. It translates to CASSLVDEQYF. This rearrangement joins TRBV7-8 to TRBJ2-5; no clear D. The J call may not be correct, given that the DNA end is closer to TRBJ2-7. The CDR3 has 11 amino acids. Germline loops: CDR1 SGHVS, CDR2 FQNEAQ.

The chain joins TRBV28 to TRBJ1-6; the D gene is possibly TRBD1 (5 bases). There are 16 residues in the CDR3. Trimming left V 3 bases short and J 10 bases short, with 19 bases between. The germline CDR1 and CDR2 sequences are MDHEN and SYDVKM. The DNA for the CDR3 is TGTGCCAGCAGTTTCGCCCGCAAGGGGTATCTCTCACCCCTCCACTTT. Its protein product is CASSFARKGYLSPLHF.

The genes are TRBV7-6 and TRBJ1-2; no firm D call. Germline-derived CDR1 and CDR2 are SGHVS and FNYEAQ. The CDR3 covers 16 residues. With 2 bases removed from V and 1 base from J, the gap between germline ends came to 14 bases. DNA of the CDR3: TGTGCCAGCAGCTTAAAGGAGGGATACCTTAACTATGGCTACACCTTC. It specifies CASSLKEGYLNYGYTF.

The CDR3 is CASSLVGDSNEKLFF. DNA for the CDR3: TGTGCCAGCAGCTTAGTTGGGGACAGTAATGAAAAACTGTTTTTT. The V and J genes are TRBV7-9 and TRBJ1-4; 7 bases fit TRBD1. Per germline, CDR1 SEHNR and CDR2 FQNEAQ (reference sequence). The CDR3 has 15 residues. Germline trimming cut 1 base from V and 4 bases from J; bases unmatched to any gene: 3.

This sequence joins TRBV6-1 and TRBJ2-1; maybe TRBD2 (6 bases). Trimming removed 7 bases from V and 12 bases from J, with 7 bases in between. Germline V CDR1 and CDR2: MNHNS, SASEGT. The CDR3 has 9 residues. The CDR3 is CASMGGQFF. The CDR3 coding sequence is TGTGCCAGCATGGGGGGGCAGTTCTTC.

The V gene is TRBV19, the J gene TRBJ1-4, with 7 positions matching TRBD1. With 5 bases clipped from V and 8 bases from J, the junction kept 11 bases outside the gene matches. Germline V gene sequence: CDR1 LNHDA, CDR2 SQIVND (reference sequence). The CDR3 spans 15 residues. CDR3 amino acids: CASSAQGLTGEKLFF. The CDR3 DNA reads TGTGCCAGTAGTGCACAGGGGTTGACTGGAGAAAAACTGTTTTTT.